This T cell receptor beta chain originates from a study of Ad26.COV2.S vaccination and SARS-CoV-2 variants. Study-wide context: Ad26.COV2.S arm of COV1001 included the donor.

The treatment here: about 20 received Ad26.COV2.S at low or high dose, single or two shots; about 5 received placebo; per-sample allocation not given. Samples came from day 63 after the first vaccine or placebo injection. Within Boston, the person who donated was an adult of 18-55 years. Ad26 vector vaccine expressed Wuhan-strain SARS-CoV-2 spike. The CDR3 covers 15 residues. The germline gives CDR1 SGHRS, CDR2 YFSETQ. V was pared by 2 bases and J by 4 bases, with 16 bases between. Only in-frame clones appear in the TCRdb table, and some are missing; sequencing was by immunoSEQ multiplex PCR. There are fewer than 600,000 clones in the sample; roughly nine tenths occur only once, and approximately 1.7% lies in the top ten.

The chain recombines TRBV5-1 with TRBJ2-7, with D possibly called TRBD1 or TRBD2 (6 bases each). Material: peripheral blood, obtained in a trial of Ad26.COV2.S vaccine versus placebo. The receptor's source is a person between 18 and 65 years old who received the Ad26.COV2.S COVID-19 vaccine or a placebo. The CDR3 sequence is CASSFGTGAGYEQYF. Written as DNA, the CDR3 is TGCGCCAGCAGCTTCGGGACGGGGGCTGGGTACGAGCAGTACTTC.